This T cell receptor beta chain emerged from a study of vaccination effects on CD4 cells after COVID-19. Under the ViraFEST assay, PBMC were stimulated with viral peptide pools so that antigen-specific CD4+ T cells expanded. Sequencing was performed afterwards. Having been cultured for roughly 11 days, the cells underwent CD4+ T cell isolation. The infection with SARS-CoV-2 (confirmed by PCR) occurred in this person between March and December 2020. Sequenced by immunoSEQ multiplex PCR; TCRdb stores in-frame clones only, minus some. The profile covers 55,000 to 90,000 clones, with more than 65% appearing a single time and around 5% taken by the ten largest. With regard to this clone: Antigen unknown.

CDR1 is SGHRS and CDR2 is YFSETQ in the germline V gene. Trimming pared 0 bases from V and 5 bases from J, leaving 21 bases between. The CDR3 is 17 residues long. Specimen: CD4+ T cells from PBMCs cultured with HIV peptides, collected before COVID-19 vaccination. The subset was: HIV-1 Nef peptide pool negative control/reference culture. The sequence came from a human donor who had a prior SARS-CoV-2 infection. This chain links TRBV5-1 with TRBJ2-7; perhaps D is TRBD1 or TRBD2 (5 bases each). DNA of the CDR3: TGCGCCAGCAGCTTGGGGCCGACTGTGAGGGGCCGAGACGAGCAGTACTTC. Protein sequence: CASSLGPTVRGRDEQYF.